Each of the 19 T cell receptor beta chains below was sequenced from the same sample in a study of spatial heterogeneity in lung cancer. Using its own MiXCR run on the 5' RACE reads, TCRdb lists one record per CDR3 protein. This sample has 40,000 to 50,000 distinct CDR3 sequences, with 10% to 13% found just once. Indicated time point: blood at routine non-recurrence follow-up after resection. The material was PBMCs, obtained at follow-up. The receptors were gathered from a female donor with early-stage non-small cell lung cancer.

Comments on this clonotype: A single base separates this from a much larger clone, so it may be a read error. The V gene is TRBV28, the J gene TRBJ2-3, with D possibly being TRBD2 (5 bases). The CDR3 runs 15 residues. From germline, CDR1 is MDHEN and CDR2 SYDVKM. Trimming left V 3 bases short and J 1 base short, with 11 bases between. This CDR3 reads CASSLNSEGTDTQYF. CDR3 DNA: TGTGCCAGCAGTTTGAATAGCGAAGGCACAGATACGCAGTATTTT.

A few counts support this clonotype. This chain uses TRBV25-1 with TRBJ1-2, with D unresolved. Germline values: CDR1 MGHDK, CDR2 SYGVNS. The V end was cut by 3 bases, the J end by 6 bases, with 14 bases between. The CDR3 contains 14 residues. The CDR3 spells CASSENPEGHGYTF. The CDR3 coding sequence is TGTGCCAGCAGTGAGAATCCTGAGGGCCATGGCTACACCTTC.

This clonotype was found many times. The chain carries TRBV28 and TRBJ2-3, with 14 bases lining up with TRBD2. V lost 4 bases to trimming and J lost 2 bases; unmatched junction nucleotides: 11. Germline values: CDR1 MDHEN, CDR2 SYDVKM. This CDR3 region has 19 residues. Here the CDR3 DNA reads TGTGCCAGCAGTTCTCCCCGACTAGCGGGGGGGTCCTACACAGATACGCAGTATTTT. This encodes CASSSPRLAGGSYTDTQYF. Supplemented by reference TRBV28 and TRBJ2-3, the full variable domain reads DVKVTQSSRYLVKRTGEKVFLECVQDMDHENMFWYRQDPGLGLRLIYFSYDVKMKEKGDIPEGYSVSREKKERFSLILESASTNQTSMYLCASSSPRLAGGSYTDTQYFGPGTRLTVL.

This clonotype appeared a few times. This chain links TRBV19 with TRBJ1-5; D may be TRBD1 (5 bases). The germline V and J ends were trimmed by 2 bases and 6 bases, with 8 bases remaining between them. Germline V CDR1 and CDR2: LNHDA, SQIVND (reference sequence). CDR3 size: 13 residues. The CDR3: CASSIRGPQPQHF. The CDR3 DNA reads TGTGCCAGTAGTATAAGGGGTCCTCAGCCCCAGCATTTT.

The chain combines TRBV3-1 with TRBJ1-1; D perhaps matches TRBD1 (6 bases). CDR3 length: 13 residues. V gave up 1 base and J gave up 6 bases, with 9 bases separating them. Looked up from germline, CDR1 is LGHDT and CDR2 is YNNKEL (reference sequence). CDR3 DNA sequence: TGTGCCAGCAGCCAAGGGGGGCAGGCTGAAGCTTTCTTT. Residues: CASSQGGQAEAFF.

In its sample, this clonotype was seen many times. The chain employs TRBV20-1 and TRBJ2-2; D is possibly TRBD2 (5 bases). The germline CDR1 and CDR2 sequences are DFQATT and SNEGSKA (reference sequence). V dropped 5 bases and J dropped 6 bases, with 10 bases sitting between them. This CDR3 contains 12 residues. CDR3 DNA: TGCAGTGCTTTATCGGGGTCCGGGGAGCTGTTTTTT. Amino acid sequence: CSALSGSGELFF.

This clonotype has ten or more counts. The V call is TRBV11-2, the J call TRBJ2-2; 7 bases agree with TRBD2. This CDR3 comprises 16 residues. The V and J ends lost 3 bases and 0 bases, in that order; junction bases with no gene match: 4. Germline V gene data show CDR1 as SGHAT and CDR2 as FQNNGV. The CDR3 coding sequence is TGTGCCAGCAGCTTTTTAGCGGGTTCGAACACCGGGGAGCTGTTTTTT. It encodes CASSFLAGSNTGELFF. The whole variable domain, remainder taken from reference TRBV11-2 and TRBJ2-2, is EAGVAQSPRYKIIEKRQSVAFWCNPISGHATLYWYQQILGQGPKLLIQFQNNGVVDDSQLPKDRFSAERLKGVDSTLKIQPAKLEDSAVYLCASSFLAGSNTGELFFGEGSRLTVL.

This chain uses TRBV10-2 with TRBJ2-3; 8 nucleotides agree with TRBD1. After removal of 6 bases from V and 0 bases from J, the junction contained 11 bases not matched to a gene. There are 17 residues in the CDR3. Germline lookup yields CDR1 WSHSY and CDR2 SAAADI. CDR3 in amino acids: CASSAPQGGPSTDTQYF. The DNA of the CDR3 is TGCGCCAGCAGCGCACCACAGGGGGGCCCCAGCACAGATACGCAGTATTTT.

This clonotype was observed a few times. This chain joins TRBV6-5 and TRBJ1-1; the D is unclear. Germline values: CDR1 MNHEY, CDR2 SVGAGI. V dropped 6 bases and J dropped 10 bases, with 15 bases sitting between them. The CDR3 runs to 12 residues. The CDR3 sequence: CASRPGPQVAFF. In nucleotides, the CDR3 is TGTGCCAGCAGGCCAGGACCGCAGGTAGCTTTCTTT.

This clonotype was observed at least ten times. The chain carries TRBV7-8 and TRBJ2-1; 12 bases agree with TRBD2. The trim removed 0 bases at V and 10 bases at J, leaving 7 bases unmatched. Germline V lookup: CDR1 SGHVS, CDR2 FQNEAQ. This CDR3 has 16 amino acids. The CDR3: CASSLAGLAGGREQFF. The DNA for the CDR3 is TGTGCCAGCAGCTTAGCGGGCCTAGCGGGGGGGCGCGAGCAGTTCTTC.

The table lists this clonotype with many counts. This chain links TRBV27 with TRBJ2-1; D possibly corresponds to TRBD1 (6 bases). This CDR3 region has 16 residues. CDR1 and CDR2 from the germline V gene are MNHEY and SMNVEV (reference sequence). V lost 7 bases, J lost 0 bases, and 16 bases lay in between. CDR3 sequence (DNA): TGTGCCAGCACCCCACAGGGTTTAGTCTCCTACAATGAGCAGTTCTTC. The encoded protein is CASTPQGLVSYNEQFF.

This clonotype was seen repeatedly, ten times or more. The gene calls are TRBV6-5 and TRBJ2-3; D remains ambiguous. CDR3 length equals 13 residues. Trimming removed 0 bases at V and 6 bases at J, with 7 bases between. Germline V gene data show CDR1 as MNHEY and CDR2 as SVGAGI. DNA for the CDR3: TGTGCCAGCAGTTACTCGAGAGTTGATACGCAGTATTTT. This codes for CASSYSRVDTQYF.

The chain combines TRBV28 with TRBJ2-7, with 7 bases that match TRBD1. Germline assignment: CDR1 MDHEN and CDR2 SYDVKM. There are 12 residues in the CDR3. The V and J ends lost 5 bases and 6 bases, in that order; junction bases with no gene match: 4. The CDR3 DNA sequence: TGTGCCAGCAGTACAGGGGATATCGAGCAGTACTTC. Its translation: CASSTGDIEQYF. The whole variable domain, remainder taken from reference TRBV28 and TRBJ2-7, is DVKVTQSSRYLVKRTGEKVFLECVQDMDHENMFWYRQDPGLGLRLIYFSYDVKMKEKGDIPEGYSVSREKKERFSLILESASTNQTSMYLCASSTGDIEQYFGPGTRLTVT.

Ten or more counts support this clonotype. The CDR3 DNA is TGCGCCAGCAGCTGGGGGACAGGCTACGAGCAGTACTTC. Its translation: CASSWGTGYEQYF. V usage is TRBV5-1 and J usage is TRBJ2-7, with 8 nucleotides matching TRBD1. The germline gives CDR1 SGHRS, CDR2 YFSETQ. V lost 3 bases to trimming and J lost 3 bases; unmatched junction nucleotides: 2. This CDR3 contains 13 residues.

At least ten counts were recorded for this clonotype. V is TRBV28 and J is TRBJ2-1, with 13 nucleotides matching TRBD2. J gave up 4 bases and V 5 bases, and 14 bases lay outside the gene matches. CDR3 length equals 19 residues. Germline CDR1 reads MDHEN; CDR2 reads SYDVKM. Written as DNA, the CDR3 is TGTGCCAGCAGTCCCCGGACTAGCGGGGGCCGAATAATTTACAATGAGCAGTTCTTC. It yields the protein CASSPRTSGGRIIYNEQFF.

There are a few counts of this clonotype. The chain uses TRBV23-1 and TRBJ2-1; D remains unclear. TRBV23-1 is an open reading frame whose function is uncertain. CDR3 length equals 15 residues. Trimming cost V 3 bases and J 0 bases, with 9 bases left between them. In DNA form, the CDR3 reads TGCGCCAGCAGTCATGCTCGCCACTCCTACAATGAGCAGTTCTTC. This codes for CASSHARHSYNEQFF.

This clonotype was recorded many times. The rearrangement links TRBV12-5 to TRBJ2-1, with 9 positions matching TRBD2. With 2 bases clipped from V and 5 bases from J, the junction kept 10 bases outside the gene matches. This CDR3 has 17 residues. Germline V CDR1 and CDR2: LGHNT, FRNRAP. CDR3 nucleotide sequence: TGTGCTAGTGGTTTGATGACCTTAGCGGGGGTCGACAATGAGCAGTTCTTC. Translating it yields CASGLMTLAGVDNEQFF.

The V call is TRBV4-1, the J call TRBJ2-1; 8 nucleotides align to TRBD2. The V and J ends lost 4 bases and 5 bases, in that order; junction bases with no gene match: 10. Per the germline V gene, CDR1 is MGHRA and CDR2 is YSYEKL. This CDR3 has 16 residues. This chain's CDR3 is CASSPVFSGADNEQFF. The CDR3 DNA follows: TGCGCCAGCAGCCCCGTATTTAGCGGGGCCGACAATGAGCAGTTCTTC.

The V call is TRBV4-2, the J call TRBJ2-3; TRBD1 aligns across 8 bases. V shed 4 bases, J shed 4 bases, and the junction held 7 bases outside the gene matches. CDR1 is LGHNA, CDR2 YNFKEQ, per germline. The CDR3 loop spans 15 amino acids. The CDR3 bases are TGTGCCAGCAGCCTCCTTCAGGGGGCACCAGATACGCAGTATTTT. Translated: CASSLLQGAPDTQYF.